This T cell receptor (beta chain) was observed in a study of T-cell memory formation after mild COVID-19. One entry per CDR3 protein, called by TCRdb with MiXCR from the 5' RACE reads. Altogether about 270,000 distinct CDR3 sequences are present, roughly a sixth being singletons, with the ten largest covering 22%. This clonotype appeared a few times. The V and J ends lost 4 bases and 13 bases respectively, with 24 bases between them. Germline lookup yields CDR1 SGHTS and CDR2 YDEGEE. This CDR3 contains 15 residues. This chain links TRBV5-8 with TRBJ1-3; D remains unclear. The receptor was derived from a man aged 18 to 30 who had mild COVID-19 (a few samples of this study predate the infection). Cell type and time point are not known. Sequencing used PBMCs or a T cell subset sorted from them (not recorded which). CDR3 coding DNA: TGTGCCAGCAGCAGACCGGGCGATTTCCGGGCCAGAATATATTTT. Protein sequence: CASSRPGDFRARIYF.